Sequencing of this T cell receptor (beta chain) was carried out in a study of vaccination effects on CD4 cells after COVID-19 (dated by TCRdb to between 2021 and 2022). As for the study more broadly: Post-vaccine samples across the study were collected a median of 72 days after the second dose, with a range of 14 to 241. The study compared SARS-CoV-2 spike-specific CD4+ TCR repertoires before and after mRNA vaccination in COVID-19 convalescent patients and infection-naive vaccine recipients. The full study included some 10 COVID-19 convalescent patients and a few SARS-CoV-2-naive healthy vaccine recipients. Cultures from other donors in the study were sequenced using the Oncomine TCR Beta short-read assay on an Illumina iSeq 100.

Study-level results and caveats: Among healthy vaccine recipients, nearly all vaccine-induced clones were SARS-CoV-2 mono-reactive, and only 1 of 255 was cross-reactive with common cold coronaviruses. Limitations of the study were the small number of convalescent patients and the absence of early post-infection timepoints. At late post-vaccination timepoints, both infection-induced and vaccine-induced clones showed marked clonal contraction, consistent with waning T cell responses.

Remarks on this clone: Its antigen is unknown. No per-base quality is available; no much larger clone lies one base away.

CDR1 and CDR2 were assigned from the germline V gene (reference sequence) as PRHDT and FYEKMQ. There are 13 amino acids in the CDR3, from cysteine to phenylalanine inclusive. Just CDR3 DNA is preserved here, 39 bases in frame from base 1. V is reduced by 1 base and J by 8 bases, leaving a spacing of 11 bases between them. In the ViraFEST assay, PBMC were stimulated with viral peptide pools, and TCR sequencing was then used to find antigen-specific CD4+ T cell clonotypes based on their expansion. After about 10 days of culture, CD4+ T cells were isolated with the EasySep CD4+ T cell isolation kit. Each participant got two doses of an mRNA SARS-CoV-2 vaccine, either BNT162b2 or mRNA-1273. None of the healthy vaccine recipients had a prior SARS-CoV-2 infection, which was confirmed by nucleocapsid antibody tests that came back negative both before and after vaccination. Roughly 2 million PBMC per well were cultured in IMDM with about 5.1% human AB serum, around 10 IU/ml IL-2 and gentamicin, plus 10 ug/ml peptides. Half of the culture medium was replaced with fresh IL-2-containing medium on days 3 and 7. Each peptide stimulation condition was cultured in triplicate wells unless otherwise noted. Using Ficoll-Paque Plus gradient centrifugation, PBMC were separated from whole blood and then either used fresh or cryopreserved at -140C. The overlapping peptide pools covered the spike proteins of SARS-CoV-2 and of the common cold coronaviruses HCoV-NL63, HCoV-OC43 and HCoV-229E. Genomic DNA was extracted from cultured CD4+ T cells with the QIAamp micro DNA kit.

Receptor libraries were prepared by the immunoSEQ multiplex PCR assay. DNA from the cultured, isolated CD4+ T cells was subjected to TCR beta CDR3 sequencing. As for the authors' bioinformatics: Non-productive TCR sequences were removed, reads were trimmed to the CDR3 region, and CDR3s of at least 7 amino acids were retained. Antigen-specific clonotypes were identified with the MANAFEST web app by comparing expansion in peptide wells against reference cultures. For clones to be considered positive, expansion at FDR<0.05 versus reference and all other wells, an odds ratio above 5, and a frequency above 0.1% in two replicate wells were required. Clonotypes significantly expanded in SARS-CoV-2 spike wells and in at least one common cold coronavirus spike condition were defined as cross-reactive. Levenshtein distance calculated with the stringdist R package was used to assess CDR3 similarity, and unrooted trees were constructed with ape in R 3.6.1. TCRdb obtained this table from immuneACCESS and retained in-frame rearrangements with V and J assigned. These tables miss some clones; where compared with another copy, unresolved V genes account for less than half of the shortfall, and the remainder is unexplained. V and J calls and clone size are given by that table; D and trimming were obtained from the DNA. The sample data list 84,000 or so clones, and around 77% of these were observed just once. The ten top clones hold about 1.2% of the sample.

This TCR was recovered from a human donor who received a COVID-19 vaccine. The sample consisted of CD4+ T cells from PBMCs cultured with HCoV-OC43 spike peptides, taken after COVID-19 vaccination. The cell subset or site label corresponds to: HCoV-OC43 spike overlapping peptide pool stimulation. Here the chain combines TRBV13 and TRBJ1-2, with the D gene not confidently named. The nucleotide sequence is TGTGCCAGCAGCTTAGACCCTCGTTGGGGCTACACCTTC. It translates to CASSLDPRWGYTF.